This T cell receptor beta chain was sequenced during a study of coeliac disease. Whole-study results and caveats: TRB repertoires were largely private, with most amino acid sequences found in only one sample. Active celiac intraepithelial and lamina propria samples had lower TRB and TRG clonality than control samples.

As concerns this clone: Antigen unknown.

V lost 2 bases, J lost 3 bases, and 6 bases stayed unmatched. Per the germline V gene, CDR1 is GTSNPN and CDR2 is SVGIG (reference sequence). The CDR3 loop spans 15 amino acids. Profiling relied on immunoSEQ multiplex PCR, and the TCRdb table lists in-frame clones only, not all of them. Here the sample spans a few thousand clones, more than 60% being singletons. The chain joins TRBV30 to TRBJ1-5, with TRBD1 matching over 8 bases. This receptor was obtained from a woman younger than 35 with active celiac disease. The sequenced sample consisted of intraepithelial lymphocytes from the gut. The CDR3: CAWSLGTGANQPQHF. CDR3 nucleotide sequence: TGTGCCTGGAGTCTCGGGACAGGAGCCAATCAGCCCCAGCATTTT.